This T cell receptor (beta chain) appears in the sequencing data of a study of T cell repertoires in cytomegalovirus infection. Study-wide context: Public TCR beta signatures marked donors with CMV infection and the matching HLA. Overall study findings and caveats: HLA-C-restricted CMV clonotypes gave the most frequent clonotype in two of eight donors. Totalled public TCR beta family frequency picked out people who carried CMV plus the relevant HLA.

MiXCR was run by TCRdb on the reads, yielding one entry per CDR3 protein. Of approximately 120,000 distinct CDR3 sequences in the sample, roughly 32% were seen once. Looked up from germline, CDR1 is MNHEY and CDR2 is SVGEGT. The CDR3 extends over 14 amino acids. The V gene lost 8 bases and the J gene lost 6 bases, with 19 bases spanning the gap. For this clonotype: Its target is unknown.

V and J are TRBV6-2 or TRBV6-3 and TRBJ1-1; D gene uncertain. The receptor comes from a human donor in good health (CMV status not recorded). Some clones in this sample may be carry-over from other donors' samples. The specimen was CD8+ T cells from cultured PBMCs, collected from culture after CMV antigen stimulation. This CDR3 is CASRIAVHDAEAFF. The CDR3 bases are TGTGCCAGCCGCATCGCCGTACACGACGCTGAAGCTTTCTTT.